One and the same sample provided the 13 T cell receptor beta chains below, sequenced in a study of glioma-infiltrating T cells. Amplification of TCR alpha and beta CDR3 regions from RNA used iRepertoire nested multiplex PCR. Each CDR3 protein is one row after TCRdb ran MiXCR on the multiplex PCR reads. The sample contains about 200,000 distinct CDR3 sequences, 32% of which appear only once. Material for sequencing was glioma tissue, nonneoplastic brain tissue, or PBMCs (not recorded which). The receptors here all came from a human donor with low-grade glioma or glioblastoma, undergoing nonglioma brain surgery, or in good health (not recorded which).

A word on this clonotype: A much larger clone differs from this one at a single base, so this may be a read error. The V call is TRBV14, the J call TRBJ1-3; no clear D. The CDR3 length is 12 residues. Germline V gene sequence: CDR1 SGHDN, CDR2 FVKESK. The CDR3 DNA follows: TGTGCCAGCAGCCAACTCGGAAACACCGTATATTTT. It is translated as CASSQLGNTVYF.

This clonotype was found a few times. The DNA of the CDR3 is TGTGCCATCAGTGAGGGGGCTAGCGGGAGGGCCTACAATGAGCAGTTCTTC. Translation gives CAISEGASGRAYNEQFF. This rearrangement joins TRBV10-3 to TRBJ2-1; TRBD2 matches 12 bases. Unmatched junction bases numbered 4, after V lost 2 bases and J lost 2 bases. Germline V gene data show CDR1 as ENHRY and CDR2 as SYGVKD. The CDR3 is made up of 17 amino acids.

This clonotype was found many times. This sequence joins TRBV12-5 and TRBJ1-5; D is ambiguous. Germline CDR1 is LGHNT and CDR2 is FRNRAP. Trimming cost V 1 base and J 5 bases, with 3 bases left between them. There are 12 residues in the CDR3. As DNA, the CDR3 is TGTGCTAGTGGTTTGGAATATCAGCCCCAGCATTTT. Translation: CASGLEYQPQHF.

This clonotype was recorded at least ten times. The V gene is TRBV20-1, the J gene TRBJ1-2, with D hard to call. Germline V gene data show CDR1 as DFQATT and CDR2 as SNEGSKA (reference sequence). The V end was cut by 3 bases, the J end by 2 bases, with 13 bases between. The CDR3 runs 14 residues. CDR3 amino acids: CSASPRSENYGYTF. In DNA, the CDR3 is TGCAGTGCTAGCCCCCGATCGGAGAACTATGGCTACACCTTC.

This clonotype was counted at least ten times. V and J are TRBV6-5 and TRBJ2-2, with 11 bases lining up with TRBD2. Unmatched junction bases numbered 4, after V lost 0 bases and J lost 7 bases. This CDR3 spans 16 amino acids. CDR1 and CDR2 (germline): MNHEY, SVGAGI. The CDR3 sequence is CASSYSVAGGRGELFF. The CDR3, as DNA: TGTGCCAGCAGTTACTCGGTAGCGGGAGGGCGCGGGGAGCTGTTTTTT.

J is TRBJ2-1 and V is TRBV7-3; D unresolved. V shed 4 bases and J shed 6 bases, with 16 bases lying between them. CDR1 is SGHTA and CDR2 is FQGTGA in the germline V gene. This CDR3 is 15 amino acids long. CDR3 region: CASSSMERSGNEQFF. The CDR3 region has the DNA TGTGCCAGCAGCTCGATGGAGCGCTCTGGCAATGAGCAGTTCTTC.

Details on this clonotype: This may stem from a read error, because a much larger clone lies one nucleotide away. The chain links TRBV7-9 to TRBJ2-1; no definite D call. V lost 11 bases and J 8 bases, leaving 13 bases between the germline ends. Germline V CDR1 and CDR2: SEHNR, FQNEAQ (reference sequence). This CDR3 is built from 11 residues. Here the CDR3 DNA reads TGTGCCGTGGAAAGGCTCTATGAGCAGTTCTTC. Translating gives CAVERLYEQFF.

V gene TRBV7-9 combines with J gene TRBJ1-1, with 9 bases matching TRBD1. Per germline, CDR1 SEHNR and CDR2 FQNEAQ (reference sequence). The CDR3 is 10 amino acids. V was clipped by 6 bases and J by 11 bases; unmatched bases: 1. This CDR3 is CASRQGAAFF. The CDR3 DNA follows: TGTGCCAGCAGACAGGGGGCGGCTTTCTTT.

This clonotype was picked up a small number of times. J is TRBJ2-1 and V is TRBV30, with 8 bases matching TRBD1. Germline CDR1 and CDR2: GTSNPN and SVGIG (reference sequence). CDR3 length equals 15 residues. V lost 4 bases and J lost 4; bases outside the gene matches: 9. In DNA, the CDR3 is TGTGCCTGGATAGGGGACAGGTCTAATTACAATGAGCAGTTCTTC. This gives the protein CAWIGDRSNYNEQFF.

The chain has TRBV6-1 and TRBJ1-5, with a weak D call TRBD1 (5 bases). CDR1 is MNHNS, CDR2 SASEGT, per germline. Trimming cost V 3 bases and J 3 bases, with 18 bases left between them. CDR3 size: 17 residues. The CDR3 sequence is CASSEFIQGGPNQPQHF. The CDR3 bases are TGTGCCAGCAGTGAGTTCATCCAGGGTGGCCCCAATCAGCCCCAGCATTTT.

This clonotype was observed at least ten times. The chain has TRBV28 and TRBJ1-6; TRBD1 aligns across 7 bases. V lost 3 bases to trimming and J lost 5 bases; unmatched junction nucleotides: 4. There are 15 residues in the CDR3. Per the germline V gene, CDR1 is MDHEN and CDR2 is SYDVKM. Here the CDR3 reads CASSFGGTDNSPLHF. The CDR3 nucleotides are TGTGCCAGCAGTTTTGGGGGGACAGATAATTCACCCCTCCACTTT.

This clonotype was seen a handful of times. The rearrangement joins TRBV10-2 to TRBJ2-3; D is perhaps TRBD1 or TRBD2 (6 bases each). Germline lookup yields CDR1 WSHSY and CDR2 SAAADI. V was trimmed by 8 bases and J by 2 bases, leaving 20 bases between them. The CDR3 is made up of 16 amino acids. The CDR3 sequence is CASGAGGQTFTDTQYF. The CDR3 nucleotides are TGCGCCAGCGGAGCGGGTGGACAGACCTTCACAGATACGCAGTATTTT.

This clonotype showed up many times. V gene TRBV3-1 combines with J gene TRBJ2-5; 8 bases are shared with TRBD2. CDR3 length: 13 residues. Germline V gene sequence: CDR1 LGHDT, CDR2 YNNKEL (reference sequence). V was clipped by 3 bases and J by 7 bases; unmatched bases: 4. The CDR3 DNA follows: TGTGCCAGCAGCCAGGGACTAGGGGGGACCCAGTACTTC. Translating gives CASSQGLGGTQYF.